This T cell receptor beta chain was captured by sequencing in a study of cytomegalovirus exposure and HLA in healthy donors. Notes on the study in general: A previous analysis found most TCR beta V segments productive roughly 87% or roughly 30% of the time.

V lost 3 bases to trimming and J lost 5 bases; unmatched junction nucleotides: 4. Germline values: CDR1 SGHAT, CDR2 FQNNGV. CDR3 length: 15 residues. This clone occurred a few times. Its target is not known. Other DNA sequences from this sample encode an identical CDR3 as well. It was with 60 Vbeta and 13 Jbeta primers that the PCR ran. As originally analysed: Around 12 million of some 80 million unique TCR beta chains were shared, per a later count. Sequenced by immunoSEQ multiplex PCR; TCRdb stores in-frame clones only, minus some. The V and J calls and clone size come from that table; D and trimming were worked out from the DNA. The data show roughly 200,000 clones, with 70% to 80% seen just once and 14% held by the top ten.

The specimen was PBMCs. The gene calls are TRBV11-2 and TRBJ2-3, with 11 bases identical to TRBD2. The receptor's source is a young woman in good health and CMV-seropositive. CDR3 region: CASSFSGRAEDTQYF. CDR3 bases: TGTGCCAGCAGCTTTAGCGGGAGGGCCGAAGATACGCAGTATTTT. Using reference TRBV11-2 and TRBJ2-3 for the parts outside the CDR3, the full variable domain is EAGVAQSPRYKIIEKRQSVAFWCNPISGHATLYWYQQILGQGPKLLIQFQNNGVVDDSQLPKDRFSAERLKGVDSTLKIQPAKLEDSAVYLCASSFSGRAEDTQYFGPGTRLTVL.